This TCR beta chain was obtained from a study of CD8 T cells in ankylosing spondylitis. This clonotype occurred a few times. Its target is unknown. Germline V CDR1 and CDR2: SGHRS, YFSETQ. Germline trimming cut 4 bases from V and 4 bases from J; bases unmatched to any gene: 5. The length of the CDR3 is 14 residues. Whole-study results and caveats: What seemed typical of ankylosing spondylitis blood was a TCR beta motif built from 8 or 9 highly homologous variants.

TCRdb fed the 5' RACE reads into MiXCR, producing one record per CDR3 protein. Of about 540,000 distinct CDR3 sequences listed, approximately 11% are singletons. The TCR was taken from a male donor with ankylosing spondylitis. Sequencing was performed on blood, either unsorted or a sorted T cell fraction (not recorded which). This chain uses TRBV5-1 with TRBJ2-3; 8 bases align to TRBD1. The CDR3 region has the DNA TGCGCCAGCAGCATACGGACAGGGCCAGATACGCAGTATTTT. It translates to CASSIRTGPDTQYF.